These T cell receptor beta chains were read from a single sample in a study of blood T cell repertoires in COVID-19. Produced via immunoSEQ multiplex PCR; TCRdb's table is partial and in-frame only. The table includes 70,000 to 100,000 clones, approximately 90% detected once. Sequenced: peripheral blood. The receptors derive from an elderly woman with active COVID-19. CDR3s include the opening cysteine and the closing phenylalanine or tryptophan. The D gene is left open where the match is weak. The size entry is marked missing in some rows and otherwise reads once, few, many or a size class.

D	size	V	J	CDR3	DNA
TRBD1	NA	TRBV18	TRBJ1-2	CASSPTGQGSYGYTF	TGTGCCAGCTCACCAACGGGACAGGGGTCCTATGGCTACACCTTC
NA	NA	TRBV12-3/TRBV12-4	TRBJ2-1	CASSFGPYQEQFF	TGTGCCAGCAGTTTTGGCCCGTATCAGGAGCAGTTCTTC
TRBD1	NA	TRBV2	TRBJ2-5	CASKRTGGVETQYF	TGTGCCAGCAAGCGGACAGGGGGCGTGGAGACCCAGTACTTC
TRBD2	NA	TRBV20-1	TRBJ2-1	CSASRQAGGGWDEQFF	TGCAGTGCTAGTCGGCAGGCGGGAGGGGGTTGGGATGAGCAGTTCTTC
NA	NA	TRBV7-3	TRBJ2-3	CASSLNPYRAASTDTQYF	TGTGCCAGCAGCTTAAATCCCTATAGAGCGGCTAGCACAGATACGCAGTATTTT
NA	NA	TRBV5-1	TRBJ2-7	CASTLGGQPYEQYF	TGCGCCAGCACCCTAGGGGGACAACCCTACGAGCAGTACTTC
TRBD1	NA	TRBV28	TRBJ1-6	CASSFFGSAGGSPLHF	TGTGCCAGCAGTTTCTTTGGGTCGGCAGGGGGGTCACCCCTCCACTTT
TRBD1	NA	TRBV3-1/TRBV3-2	TRBJ2-2	CASRGQGAAGELFF	TGTGCCAGCAGGGGACAGGGGGCAGCCGGGGAGCTGTTTTTT
NA	NA	TRBV7-5	TRBJ1-2	CARKDRKMNYGYTF	TGTGCACGAAAGGACAGGAAAATGAACTATGGCTACACCTTC
TRBD2	NA	TRBV3-1/TRBV3-2	TRBJ2-3	CASSQDETSGDTQYF	TGTGCCAGCAGCCAAGACGAGACTAGCGGGGATACGCAGTATTTT
NA	NA	TRBV2	TRBJ2-5	CASTGSETQYF	TGTGCCAGCACCGGTTCCGAGACCCAGTACTTC
TRBD2	NA	TRBV9	TRBJ2-3	CASSAGGAGADTQYF	TGTGCCAGCAGCGCCGGAGGGGCGGGAGCGGATACGCAGTATTTT
NA	NA	TRBV5-1	TRBJ2-7	CASSLASPRGGYEQYF	TGCGCCAGCAGCTTGGCCTCTCCCCGGGGAGGTTACGAGCAGTACTTC
TRBD2	NA	TRBV19	TRBJ2-1	CASSIVIPWLAVGEQFF	TGTGCCAGTAGTATAGTGATCCCCTGGCTAGCGGTAGGTGAGCAGTTCTTC
TRBD1	once	TRBV5-6	TRBJ2-7	CASSLGTGFGDYEQYF	TGTGCCAGCAGCTTGGGGACAGGGTTTGGGGACTACGAGCAGTACTTC
TRBD2	NA	TRBV19	TRBJ2-5	CASSIGLAGGGQETQYF	TGTGCCAGTAGTATAGGACTAGCGGGAGGGGGGCAAGAGACCCAGTACTTC
TRBD1	NA	TRBV3-1/TRBV3-2	TRBJ1-4	CAAGTGGEKLFF	TGTGCCGCGGGGACAGGGGGGGAAAAACTGTTTTTT
TRBD1	NA	TRBV11-1	TRBJ1-2	CASRPLDRGANYGYTF	TGTGCCAGCAGACCCCTGGACAGGGGAGCTAACTATGGCTACACCTTC
TRBD2	NA	TRBV6-6	TRBJ2-1	CASSQAGGSRNEQFF	TGTGCCAGCAGTCAAGCGGGGGGCTCACGCAATGAGCAGTTCTTC
NA	once	TRBV5-5	TRBJ1-1	CATGVPPSNTEAFF	TGTGCCACCGGAGTCCCCCCGTCGAACACTGAAGCTTTCTTT
NA	once	TRBV29-1	TRBJ2-1	CSVETGDSYNEQFF	TGCAGCGTTGAAACCGGGGACTCCTACAATGAGCAGTTCTTC
TRBD2	NA	TRBV7-2	TRBJ2-7	CASSEWTSHAYEQYF	TGTGCCAGCAGCGAGTGGACTAGTCATGCCTACGAGCAGTACTTC
NA	NA	TRBV9	TRBJ2-1	CASSVEGRGSYNEQFF	TGTGCCAGCAGCGTAGAGGGCAGGGGCTCCTACAATGAGCAGTTCTTC
TRBD2	NA	TRBV6-6	TRBJ2-3	CASSFRLASGTDTQYF	TGTGCCAGCAGTTTCAGACTAGCGAGTGGCACAGATACGCAGTATTTT
NA	NA	TRBV7-2	TRBJ2-2	CASSRWGSLGGELFF	TGTGCCAGCAGCCGTTGGGGCAGCCTTGGCGGGGAGCTGTTTTTT
TRBD1	NA	TRBV27	TRBJ2-5	CASSLPPGTGLETQYF	TGTGCCAGCAGTTTACCCCCCGGGACAGGGTTGGAGACCCAGTACTTC
NA	NA	TRBV3-1/TRBV3-2	TRBJ1-1	CASSRGGGTEAFF	TGTGCCAGCAGCCGAGGGGGAGGGACTGAAGCTTTCTTT
TRBD1	NA	TRBV29-1	TRBJ1-2	CSADREIDGYTF	TGCAGCGCGGACAGGGAGATAGACGGCTACACCTTC
TRBD1	NA	TRBV7-7	TRBJ2-5	CASSSRDSSETQYF	TGTGCCAGCAGCTCCCGGGACAGCTCAGAGACCCAGTACTTC
NA	NA	TRBV18	TRBJ2-5	CASSSLLEETQYF	TGTGCCAGCTCATCCCTTTTAGAAGAGACCCAGTACTTC
NA	NA	TRBV28	TRBJ2-2	CASSFPGYTGELFF	TGTGCCAGCAGTTTCCCGGGGTACACCGGGGAGCTGTTTTTT
TRBD2	NA	TRBV18	TRBJ2-1	CASSPRKGLAGVQVYNEQFF	TGTGCCAGCTCACCACGAAAAGGACTAGCGGGAGTTCAAGTGTACAATGAGCAGTTCTTC
NA	NA	TRBV6-1	TRBJ1-1	CASSDPGTEAFF	TGTGCCAGCAGTGACCCGGGCACTGAAGCTTTCTTT
TRBD2	NA	TRBV5-1	TRBJ2-1	CASSLAGFPNEQFF	TGCGCCAGCAGCTTAGCGGGATTTCCCAATGAGCAGTTCTTC
NA	NA	TRBV4-3	TRBJ2-7	CASSQDGQGNEQYF	TGCGCCAGCAGCCAAGATGGTCAGGGGAACGAGCAGTACTTC
NA	NA	TRBV24-1	TRBJ2-2	CATSDHRNTGELFF	TGTGCCACCAGTGATCACAGAAACACCGGGGAGCTGTTTTTT
NA	NA	TRBV5-1	TRBJ1-2	CASSSQGGNGYTF	TGCGCCAGCAGCTCCCAGGGTGGAAATGGCTACACCTTC
NA	NA	TRBV9	TRBJ1-3	CASSVETGGTIYF	TGTGCCAGCAGCGTAGAAACGGGTGGCACCATATATTTT
TRBD1	NA	TRBV7-9	TRBJ1-6	CASSLADRVYSPLHF	TGTGCCAGCAGCTTAGCGGACAGGGTATATTCACCCCTCCACTTT
TRBD2	NA	TRBV6-2/TRBV6-3	TRBJ2-2	CASSSHRTSTGELFF	TGTGCCAGCAGTAGCCATCGGACTAGCACCGGGGAGCTGTTTTTT
NA	NA	TRBV7-3	TRBJ2-5	CASSLSREETQYF	TGTGCCAGCAGCTTAAGTAGGGAGGAGACCCAGTACTTC
TRBD1	NA	TRBV28	TRBJ1-1	CATGQGNTEAFF	TGTGCCACCGGACAGGGGAACACTGAAGCTTTCTTT
TRBD2	NA	TRBV27	TRBJ2-1	CASSLFSGGPGEQFF	TGTGCCAGCAGCCTTTTTTCGGGAGGGCCGGGGGAGCAGTTCTTC
TRBD1	once	TRBV30	TRBJ1-1	CAWKQGPTEAFF	TGTGCCTGGAAACAGGGGCCCACTGAAGCTTTCTTT
TRBD1	NA	TRBV4-2	TRBJ2-4	CASRRQGEYIQYF	TGTGCCAGCAGGAGACAGGGGGAGTACATTCAGTACTTC
NA	NA	TRBV27	TRBJ2-4	CASSLGDTQYF	TGTGCCAGCAGTTTAGGGGACACTCAGTACTTC
TRBD2	NA	TRBV5-4	TRBJ2-3	CASSPGLAGASTDTQYF	TGTGCCAGCAGCCCTGGACTAGCGGGAGCGAGCACAGATACGCAGTATTTT
NA	NA	TRBV3-1/TRBV3-2	TRBJ2-3	CATSGFTDTQYF	TGTGCCACAAGCGGGTTCACAGATACGCAGTATTTT